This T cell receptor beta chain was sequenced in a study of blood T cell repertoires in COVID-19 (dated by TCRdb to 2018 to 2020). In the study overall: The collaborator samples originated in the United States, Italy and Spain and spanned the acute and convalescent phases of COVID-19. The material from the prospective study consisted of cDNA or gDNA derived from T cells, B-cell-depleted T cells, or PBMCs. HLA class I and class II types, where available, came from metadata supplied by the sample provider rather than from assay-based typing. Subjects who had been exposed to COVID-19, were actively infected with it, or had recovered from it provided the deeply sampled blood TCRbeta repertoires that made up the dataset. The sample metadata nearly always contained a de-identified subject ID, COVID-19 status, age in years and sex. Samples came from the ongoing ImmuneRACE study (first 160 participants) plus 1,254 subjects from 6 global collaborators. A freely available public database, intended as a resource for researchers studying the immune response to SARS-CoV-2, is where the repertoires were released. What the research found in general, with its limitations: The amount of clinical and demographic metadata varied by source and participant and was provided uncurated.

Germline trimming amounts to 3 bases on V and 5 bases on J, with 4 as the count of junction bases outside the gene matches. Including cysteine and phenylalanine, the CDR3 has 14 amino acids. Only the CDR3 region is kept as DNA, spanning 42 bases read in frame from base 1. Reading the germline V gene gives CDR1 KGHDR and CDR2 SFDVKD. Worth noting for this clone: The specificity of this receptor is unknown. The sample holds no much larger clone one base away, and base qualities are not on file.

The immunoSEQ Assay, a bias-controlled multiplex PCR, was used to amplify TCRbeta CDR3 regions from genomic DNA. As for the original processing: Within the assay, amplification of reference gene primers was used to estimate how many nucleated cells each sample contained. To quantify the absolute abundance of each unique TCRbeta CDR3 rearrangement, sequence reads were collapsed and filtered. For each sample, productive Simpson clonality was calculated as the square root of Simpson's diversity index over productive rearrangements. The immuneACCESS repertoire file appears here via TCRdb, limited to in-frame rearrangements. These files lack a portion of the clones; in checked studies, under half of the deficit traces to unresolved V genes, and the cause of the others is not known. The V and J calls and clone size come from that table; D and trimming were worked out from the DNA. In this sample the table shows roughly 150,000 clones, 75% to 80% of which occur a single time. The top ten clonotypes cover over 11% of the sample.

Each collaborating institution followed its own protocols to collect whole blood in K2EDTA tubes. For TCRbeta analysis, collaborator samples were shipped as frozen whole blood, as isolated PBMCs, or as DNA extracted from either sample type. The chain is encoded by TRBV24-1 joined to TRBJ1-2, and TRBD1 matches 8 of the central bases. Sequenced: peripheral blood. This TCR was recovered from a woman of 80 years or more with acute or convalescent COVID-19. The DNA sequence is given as TGTGCCACCAGTGATCACAGGGGGAGTTATGGCTACACCTTC. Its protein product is CATSDHRGSYGYTF.